This T cell receptor beta chain was captured in a study of T cell responses to AZD1222 COVID-19 vaccine. Study-level results: Nearly half of unique spike-specific TCRs reportedly avoided B.1.351 and B.1.1.7 mutated regions. Donors, mostly white British, included more females; clonal diversity was possibly underestimated.

This clone was seen a handful of times. Antigen unknown. Germline CDR1 and CDR2: LGHDT and YNNKEL (reference sequence). Trimming took 4 bases from V and 6 from J; bases not matched to a gene: 5. CDR3 length: 13 amino acids. Repertoires were generated with immunoSEQ multiplex PCR, while TCRdb's copy carries only in-frame clones and drops some. The table shows about 150,000 clones, with 85% to 95% occurring only once. This specimen consisted of peripheral blood, obtained on day 0 of AZD1222 vaccination. V is TRBV3-1 (or the pseudogene TRBV3-2) and J is TRBJ2-7; 8 nucleotides agree with TRBD1. The sequence was obtained from an adult in good health. CDR3 in amino acids: CASSLDRGAEQYF. The CDR3 region has the DNA TGTGCCAGCAGCCTAGACAGGGGCGCCGAGCAGTACTTC.